This is a list of T cell receptor beta chains from one sample in a study of cytomegalovirus exposure and HLA in healthy donors. Only in-frame clones appear in the TCRdb table, and some are missing; sequencing was by immunoSEQ multiplex PCR. In the table there are 150,000 to 200,000 clones, about 70% of which are singletons. Sequenced sample: PBMCs. Every receptor here comes from a woman aged 40 to 55 in good health and CMV-seropositive. Each CDR3 is given with its conserved first and last residue. A D gene is named only where the DNA matches it firmly. Not every row has a clone size; where given, it reads once, few, many or a size class.

size: few
V: TRBV7-6
D: TRBD1
J: TRBJ2-2
DNA: TGTGCCAGCAGCCCGGGACAGGGCGCCACCGGGGAGCTGTTTTTT
CDR3: CASSPGQGATGELFF

size: few
V: TRBV7-2
D: TRBD1
J: TRBJ2-6
DNA: TGTGCCAGCAGCCTTAACCTACAGGGGGCTGGGGCCAACGTCCTGACTTTC
CDR3: CASSLNLQGAGANVLTF

size: .
V: TRBV19
D: .
J: TRBJ1-3
DNA: TGTGCCAGTAGTATCCCGGGGTCCGACGGTGGAAACACCATATATTTT
CDR3: CASSIPGSDGGNTIYF

size: .
V: TRBV1
D: .
J: TRBJ2-7
DNA: TGCACCAGCAGCCAAGAGGCTAGGAAGGTAGGGCAGTACTTC
CDR3: CTSSQEARKVGQYF

size: .
V: TRBV13
D: TRBD2
J: TRBJ2-3
DNA: TGTGCCAGCAGCATCCTTCTAGCGGGCAGCACAGATACGCAGTATTTT
CDR3: CASSILLAGSTDTQYF

size: .
V: TRBV25-1
D: .
J: TRBJ2-1
DNA: TGTGCCAGCACTCAAACAGAGGGTGAGCAGTTCTTC
CDR3: CASTQTEGEQFF

size: .
V: TRBV7-2
D: .
J: TRBJ2-1
DNA: TGTGCCAGCAGCTTAGGTGGGGGCTACCAGCAGTTCTTC
CDR3: CASSLGGGYQQFF

size: .
V: TRBV7-2
D: TRBD2
J: TRBJ2-1
DNA: TGTGCCAGCAGCCCTCCTAGCGGGGGGCTGGGCAATGAGCAGTTCTTC
CDR3: CASSPPSGGLGNEQFF

size: .
V: TRBV10-3
D: TRBD2
J: TRBJ2-1
DNA: TGTGCCATCAGTGAGTCGAGTAGCGGGAGGGCCAATGAGCAGTTCTTC
CDR3: CAISESSSGRANEQFF

size: .
V: TRBV25-1
D: .
J: TRBJ1-1
DNA: TGTGCCAGCACGACAGACGTGAACACTGAAGCTTTCTTT
CDR3: CASTTDVNTEAFF

size: .
V: TRBV4-2
D: .
J: TRBJ2-1
DNA: TGTGCCAGCAGCCAAGATCGCGGGGAGCTTTCTAATCGGAACAATGAGCAGTTCTTC
CDR3: CASSQDRGELSNRNNEQFF

size: .
V: TRBV5-1
D: .
J: TRBJ1-1
DNA: TGCGCCAGCAGCTTGGGGGCAGAGAACACTGAAGCTTTCTTT
CDR3: CASSLGAENTEAFF

size: .
V: TRBV7-6
D: .
J: TRBJ2-3
DNA: TGTGCCAGCAGCTTAGGGTTGGCTGGTGGCGGCCAAGATACGCAGTATTTT
CDR3: CASSLGLAGGGQDTQYF

size: once
V: TRBV28
D: TRBD1
J: TRBJ2-5
DNA: TGTGCCAGCAGTTCACCTCAGGGGGTAGGGCAAGAGACCCAGTACTTC
CDR3: CASSSPQGVGQETQYF

size: .
V: TRBV7-9
D: .
J: TRBJ1-4
DNA: TGTGCCAGCAGCTTAGCCTTGCGTGAAAAACTGTTTTTT
CDR3: CASSLALREKLFF

size: .
V: TRBV7-3
D: TRBD1
J: TRBJ1-5
DNA: TGTGCCAGCAGCCTCCGACAGGGCGTGACTCGGAGGAGCAATCAGCCCCAGCATTTT
CDR3: CASSLRQGVTRRSNQPQHF

size: .
V: TRBV19
D: TRBD1
J: TRBJ2-7
DNA: TGTGCCAGTAGTTTTCGGACAGGGGGCTACGAGCAGTACTTC
CDR3: CASSFRTGGYEQYF

size: .
V: TRBV6-1
D: .
J: TRBJ1-2
DNA: TGTGCCAGCAGTATTCGACCCATCGATAGCTACCCCTTC
CDR3: CASSIRPIDSYPF

size: .
V: TRBV11-2
D: .
J: TRBJ1-4
DNA: TGTGCCAGCAGCTTAGTCTCCGGGGTAGGGGGAAAACTGTTTTTT
CDR3: CASSLVSGVGGKLFF

size: .
V: TRBV2
D: .
J: TRBJ1-4
DNA: TGTGCCAGCAGTGATGGGAGAATGAATGAAAAACTGTTTTTT
CDR3: CASSDGRMNEKLFF

size: .
V: TRBV19
D: .
J: TRBJ1-2
DNA: TGTGCCAGTAGTGCAGCCGGGACACTTATCTATGGCTACACCTTC
CDR3: CASSAAGTLIYGYTF

size: .
V: TRBV18
D: .
J: TRBJ1-1
DNA: TGTGCCAGCTCGTACCAGCCGGGGGACACTGAAGCTTTCTTT
CDR3: CASSYQPGDTEAFF

size: .
V: TRBV10-2
D: .
J: TRBJ2-7
DNA: TGCGCCAGCAGTAACATAGCCGGTGAGCAGTACTTC
CDR3: CASSNIAGEQYF

size: .
V: TRBV15
D: .
J: TRBJ2-2
DNA: TGTGCCACCAGCAGCGCCGGGGTGGGCGCCGGGGAGCTGTTTTTT
CDR3: CATSSAGVGAGELFF

size: few
V: TRBV6-5
D: TRBD1
J: TRBJ2-7
DNA: TGTGCCAGCAGGGGAAACAGGGGATCCTACGAGCAGTACTTC
CDR3: CASRGNRGSYEQYF

size: few
V: TRBV6-1
D: TRBD1
J: TRBJ2-3
DNA: TGTGCCAGCAGTGCAGGGGGCGGCTACGCAGATACGCAGTATTTT
CDR3: CASSAGGGYADTQYF

size: once
V: TRBV15
D: .
J: TRBJ1-4
DNA: TGTGCCACCAACCCCACACAGGGTGTAGATGAAAAACTGTTTTTT
CDR3: CATNPTQGVDEKLFF

size: .
V: TRBV7-2
D: .
J: TRBJ1-5
DNA: TGTGCCAGCAGCGGCCAGGACGGGGCGCGGGGAGCCCAGCATTTT
CDR3: CASSGQDGARGAQHF

size: .
V: TRBV4-2
D: TRBD1
J: TRBJ1-1
DNA: TGTGCCAGCAGCCAACCCGGGACAGACACTGAAGCTTTCTTT
CDR3: CASSQPGTDTEAFF

size: few
V: TRBV2
D: .
J: TRBJ2-5
DNA: TGTGCCAGCAGCGAAACAGGGCGCCTTGAAGAGACCCAGTACTTC
CDR3: CASSETGRLEETQYF

size: .
V: TRBV6-1
D: TRBD1
J: TRBJ2-6
DNA: TGTGCCAGTTTTAGGGGGACAGACGGGGCCAACGTCCTGACTTTC
CDR3: CASFRGTDGANVLTF

size: few
V: TRBV5-1
D: TRBD1
J: TRBJ1-6
DNA: TGCGCCAGCAGCCTGGCGGGACAGGGGTATTCACCCCTCCACTTT
CDR3: CASSLAGQGYSPLHF

size: .
V: TRBV18
D: .
J: TRBJ2-7
DNA: TGTGCCAGCTCACCTAGAGGACACCTCCACGAGCAGTACTTC
CDR3: CASSPRGHLHEQYF

size: .
V: TRBV27
D: .
J: TRBJ2-7
DNA: TGTGCCAGCAGCCCAAAAACAGGGCGGAGCTCCTACGAGCAGTACTTC
CDR3: CASSPKTGRSSYEQYF

size: .
V: TRBV19
D: .
J: TRBJ1-4
DNA: TGTGCCAGTAGGACAGGCTATAATGAAAAACTGTTTTTT
CDR3: CASRTGYNEKLFF

size: .
V: TRBV5-4
D: .
J: TRBJ2-7
DNA: TGTGCCAGCAGCGGTTCCGGGACACTATCATCGAACGAGCAGTACTTC
CDR3: CASSGSGTLSSNEQYF

size: .
V: TRBV28
D: TRBD1
J: TRBJ2-7
DNA: TGTGCCAGCAGCTTGACAGGGGGCGTCTACGAGCAGTACTTC
CDR3: CASSLTGGVYEQYF

size: .
V: TRBV6-6
D: .
J: TRBJ2-7
DNA: TGTGCCAGCATGATGGCGGGCTACGAGCAGTACTTC
CDR3: CASMMAGYEQYF

size: .
V: TRBV6-5
D: TRBD2
J: TRBJ2-1
DNA: TGTGCCAGCAGTTACCCGGGACTAGCGGGACGATGGGAGCAGTTCTTC
CDR3: CASSYPGLAGRWEQFF

size: few
V: TRBV5-1
D: .
J: TRBJ2-7
DNA: TGCGCCAGCAGCTTGGAGGGAGCGACCCCCTACGAGCAGTACTTC
CDR3: CASSLEGATPYEQYF

size: .
V: TRBV2
D: TRBD2
J: TRBJ2-1
DNA: TGTGCCAGCAGTGAGGTAGCGGGAAGGTTCAATGAGCAGTTCTTC
CDR3: CASSEVAGRFNEQFF

size: .
V: TRBV11-2
D: TRBD2
J: TRBJ2-3
DNA: TGTGCCAGCAGCTTAGACAGCGGGGGGGCGGATACGCAGTATTTT
CDR3: CASSLDSGGADTQYF

size: .
V: TRBV9
D: TRBD1
J: TRBJ1-1
DNA: TGTGCCAGCAGCCCCCAGGGGGCCGGGGACACTGAAGCTTTCTTT
CDR3: CASSPQGAGDTEAFF

size: .
V: TRBV5-4
D: TRBD1
J: TRBJ2-1
DNA: TGTGCCAGCAGCTTGGAAGGGGTCGCCAGGACAGGGCCTTACAATGAGCAGTTCTTC
CDR3: CASSLEGVARTGPYNEQFF

size: once
V: TRBV18
D: .
J: TRBJ2-5
DNA: TGTGCCAGCTCACCCTCCTCCAACGACAGGCAAGAGACCCAGTACTTC
CDR3: CASSPSSNDRQETQYF

size: .
V: TRBV7-6
D: TRBD2
J: TRBJ2-2
DNA: TGTGCCAGCGCCCAGGGGACTAGTGTCACCGGGGAGCTGTTTTTT
CDR3: CASAQGTSVTGELFF

size: .
V: TRBV19
D: TRBD1
J: TRBJ2-1
DNA: TGTGCCAGTAGTACCCAGGGGGCTGGTGGGAATGAGCAGTTCTTC
CDR3: CASSTQGAGGNEQFF

size: .
V: TRBV9
D: TRBD1
J: TRBJ1-3
DNA: TGTGCCAGCAGCGAAATACAGGGGTACTCTGGAAACACCATATATTTT
CDR3: CASSEIQGYSGNTIYF

size: .
V: TRBV6-5
D: .
J: TRBJ2-3
DNA: TGTGCCAGCAGTCGGTGGGCCCAGCAAGATACGCAGTATTTT
CDR3: CASSRWAQQDTQYF

size: once
V: TRBV6-5
D: TRBD1
J: TRBJ2-7
DNA: TGTGCCAGCAGTCGACAGGGAACCCACTCCTACGAGCAGTACTTC
CDR3: CASSRQGTHSYEQYF

size: .
V: TRBV29-1
D: .
J: TRBJ1-1
DNA: TGCAGCGCCGCACGGGGGGCAGTAGGAACTGAAGCTTTCTTT
CDR3: CSAARGAVGTEAFF

size: .
V: TRBV18
D: .
J: TRBJ1-3
DNA: TGTGCCAGCTCTGCAAACGCGGGGACCGGAAACACCATATATTTT
CDR3: CASSANAGTGNTIYF

size: .
V: TRBV19
D: .
J: TRBJ1-4
DNA: TGTGCCAGTAGTCTGATACAGGGAAATGAAAAACTGTTTTTT
CDR3: CASSLIQGNEKLFF